This T cell receptor delta chain stems from a study of Vδ1+ human thymocytes (dated by TCRdb to about 2018). Regarding the study in general: As a data resource, the study described the mRNA-level TRG and TRD CDR3 repertoires found in highly purified Vdelta1+ thymocytes taken from young children. Validation of the multiplex-based CDR3 amplicon strategy against 5'RACE-based CDR3 amplicon generation methods had been performed previously.

Overall study outcomes, separate from this receptor: Donors shared many TRG clonotypes (up to about 6.9x10^3), but TRD repertoires were essentially private, with at most 120 shared. The thymic TRG and TRD repertoires appeared highly polyclonal, with Gaussian CDR3 length distributions, in contrast to the oligoclonal repertoires of peripheral blood. Roughly 20% of thymic TRD sequences were found to be Vdelta2 (and few were Vdelta3) despite high sort purity, in contrast to peripheral blood Vdelta1+ controls. Because unexpected Vdelta2 sequences could lead to misinterpretation of bulk repertoire data, the authors recommended using highly purified populations and single-cell validation. Because no clustering by age or sex was seen, donors were not stratified by age or sex in the analyses.

Thymic samples were depleted of alphabeta T cells, then CD3+ TCRVdelta1+ TCRVdelta2- thymocytes were FACS-sorted. The purity of the sorted Vdelta1+ thymocytes was between roughly 97% and 99.6%. The thymic specimens were obtained from under ten paediatric patients, aged about 5 days to 15 months, who were having corrective cardiac surgery. Thymic tissue was dispersed, and mononuclear cells were isolated on a Histopaque-1077 density gradient. Staining used anti-TCRVdelta1 clone TS8.2, anti-TCRVdelta2 clone B6, anti-CD3 clone HIT3a and anti-TCRalphabeta clone IP26 antibodies. RNA extraction was performed with the RNeasy mini kit, and reverse transcription was done with Superscript III. To generate the CDR3 amplicons, a multiplex PCR was run using pooled V-gene forward primers together with a constant-region reverse primer that carried Illumina adaptor overhangs. After gel purification, amplicons were indexed with Nextera index primers over about 8 extra PCR cycles and were then purified with AMPure XP beads. Sequencing of the libraries was done on an Illumina MiSeq using paired-end 250 bp reads, dual indexing and a roughly 18% PhiX spike-in. Under the source paper's analysis protocol: Reads were quality checked with FastQC, and TRG read pairs were merged with ea-utils fastq-join. IMGT/HighV-QUEST was used to annotate sequences, retaining only productive sequences with an unambiguous V-gene assignment, and each clonotype was defined by an identical CDR3 sequence. For downstream analysis, the tools were VDJtools 1.1.1, tcR 2.2.3, Treemap and vegan Shannon diversity in R 3.4.4. TCRdb recomputed clones from the public reads with CATT; identical DNA rows were then combined. These V and J calls rely on TCRdb rather than the paper's analysis. Recorded for this sample are about 25,000 delta-chain clones; 25% to 30% of them occurred a single time. Roughly 1.4% of the sample belongs to the ten largest clones.

In its sample, this clone was seen a few times. Its antigen is still unknown. The sample holds no much larger clone one base away, and base qualities are not on file. Per the germline V gene, TSWWSYY is the CDR1 and QGS is the CDR2. Trimming costs V 5 bases and J 0 bases, and their ends lie 10 bases apart. The CDR3 spans 14 residues, from the cysteine through the phenylalanine. The DNA shown is the 42-base CDR3, in frame from base 1. The sequenced sample was Vdelta1+ gamma-delta thymocytes from the thymus. The meaning of the sample's cell subset or site label: FACS-sorted CD3+ TCRalphabeta- TCRVdelta1+ TCRVdelta2- thymocytes. The TCR was taken from a boy less than two years old who had congenital heart surgery. The sequence is built from TRDV1 and TRDJ1; no D segment can be confidently identified. The bases read TGTGCTCTTGGGAAGGGACCACACACCGATAAACTCATCTTT. It is translated as CALGKGPHTDKLIF.